The 9 T cell receptor beta chains below come from one sample, sequenced in a study of human T cells and chemical hapten exposure. The time point: patch test 2, 6 weeks after DPC sensitization. Documented treatment: therapeutic diphenylcyclopropenone sensitization with weekly scalp DPC. Via MiXCR, TCRdb re-called the RACE reads, giving one row per CDR3 protein. The data contain under 100,000 distinct CDR3 sequences, about 9.4% of them singletons. Sequencing used whole blood, obtained in connection with sensitization to the hapten diphenylcyclopropenone (DPC). The origin of the receptors is a woman aged 25 to 45 with alopecia areata. Some clones in this sample may be carry-over from other donors' samples.

This clonotype showed up many times. DNA for the CDR3: TGTGCCAGCAGCTGGACAGACCACAATCAGCCCCAGCATTTT. Encoded protein: CASSWTDHNQPQHF. The chain has TRBV6-1 and TRBJ1-5; D perhaps matches TRBD1 (6 bases). Germline values: CDR1 MNHNS, CDR2 SASEGT. CDR3 length equals 14 residues. Trimming took off 6 bases at V and 3 bases at J, with 12 bases between the two ends.

The chain uses TRBV7-2 and TRBJ2-7; 9 nucleotides match TRBD2. Germline CDR1 SGHTA, CDR2 FQGNSA. CDR3 length equals 16 residues. With 1 base clipped from V and 4 bases from J, the junction kept 8 bases outside the gene matches. CDR3 bases: TGTGCCAGCAGCTTAGTGGCTAGCGGGGCCCCTTACGAGCAGTACTTC. The encoded protein is CASSLVASGAPYEQYF.

There are a few counts of this clonotype. V gene TRBV28 combines with J gene TRBJ1-6; D is undetermined. CDR1 is MDHEN and CDR2 is SYDVKM in the germline V gene. The CDR3 loop spans 15 amino acids. The V end lost 8 bases, the J end lost 7 bases, and 18 bases lay between the germline ends. The CDR3 sequence is CASQTTSLGNSPLHF. The CDR3 DNA reads as TGTGCCAGCCAAACGACCAGTTTAGGGAATTCACCCCTCCACTTT.

The J gene is TRBJ2-7, the V gene TRBV7-2; D ambiguous. V was shortened by 3 bases and J by 3 bases, with 9 bases between the two germline ends. The CDR3 has 13 residues. Germline V gives CDR1 SGHTA, CDR2 FQGNSA. This CDR3 reads CASSLLIHYEQYF. CDR3 in DNA: TGTGCCAGCAGCTTGCTTATACACTACGAGCAGTACTTC.

This clonotype was recorded at least ten times. The chain has TRBV30 and TRBJ2-1; D is possibly TRBD2 (7 bases). Germline-derived CDR1 and CDR2 are GTSNPN and SVGIG (reference sequence). Between the trimmed V and J ends, which lost 4 bases and 8 bases, there was a span of 12 bases. The CDR3 contains 12 residues. The CDR3 region is CAWTPGGHEQFF. CDR3 DNA sequence: TGTGCCTGGACCCCGGGGGGCCATGAGCAGTTCTTC.

This clonotype came up many times. The chain has TRBV6-6 and TRBJ1-1; no reliable D call. V shed 6 bases and J shed 0 bases, with 5 bases lying between them. CDR3 length: 12 amino acids. The V gene's germline CDR1 is MNHNY and CDR2 SVGAGI (reference sequence). CDR3 nucleotides: TGTGCCAGCAGAATATTGAACACTGAAGCTTTCTTT. Its protein is CASRILNTEAFF.

This chain's CDR3 is CASSWTQAGYGYTF. The CDR3 DNA is TGTGCCAGCAGCTGGACCCAGGCAGGCTATGGCTACACCTTC. The chain joins TRBV5-5 to TRBJ1-2; D not certain. The V end was cut by 3 bases, the J end by 4 bases, with 13 bases between. CDR1 is SGHKS, CDR2 YYEKEE, per germline (reference sequence). The CDR3 extends over 14 amino acids.

The genes are TRBV6-5 and TRBJ2-7, with D unclear. Germline V gives CDR1 MNHEY, CDR2 SVGAGI. The CDR3 is made up of 11 amino acids. Between the trimmed V and J ends, which lost 6 bases and 6 bases, there was a span of 9 bases. The CDR3 region is CASRSLTEQYF. The CDR3 DNA is TGTGCCAGCAGATCACTGACCGAGCAGTACTTC.

In its sample, this clonotype was seen a few times. This CDR3 is CASSKGHAQETQYF. In DNA form, the CDR3 reads TGTGCCAGCAGCAAGGGACACGCACAAGAGACCCAGTACTTC. This rearrangement joins TRBV6-2 or TRBV6-3 to TRBJ2-5; D possibly corresponds to TRBD1 (6 bases). V dropped 6 bases and J dropped 2 bases, with 13 bases sitting between them. CDR3 length equals 14 residues. CDR1 MNHEY and CDR2 SVGEGT come from the germline V gene.